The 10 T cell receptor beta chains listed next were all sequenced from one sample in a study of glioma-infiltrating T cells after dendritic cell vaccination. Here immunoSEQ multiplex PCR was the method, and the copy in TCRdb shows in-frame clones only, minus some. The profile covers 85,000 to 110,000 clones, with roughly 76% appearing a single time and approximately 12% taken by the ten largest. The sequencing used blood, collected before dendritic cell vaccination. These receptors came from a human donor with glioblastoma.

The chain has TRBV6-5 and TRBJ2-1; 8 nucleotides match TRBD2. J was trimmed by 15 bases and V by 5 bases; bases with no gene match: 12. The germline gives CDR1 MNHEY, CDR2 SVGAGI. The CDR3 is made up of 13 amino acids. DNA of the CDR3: TGTGCCAGCAGTACCACCCCCGGGACTAGTCCGTTCTTC. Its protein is CASSTTPGTSPFF.

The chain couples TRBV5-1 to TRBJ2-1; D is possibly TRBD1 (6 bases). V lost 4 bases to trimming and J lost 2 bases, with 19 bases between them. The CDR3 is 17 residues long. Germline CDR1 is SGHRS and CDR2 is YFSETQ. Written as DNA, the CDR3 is TGCGCCAGCAGCCTGGGGCCGGGACAACTTACCTACAATGAGCAGTTCTTC. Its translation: CASSLGPGQLTYNEQFF.

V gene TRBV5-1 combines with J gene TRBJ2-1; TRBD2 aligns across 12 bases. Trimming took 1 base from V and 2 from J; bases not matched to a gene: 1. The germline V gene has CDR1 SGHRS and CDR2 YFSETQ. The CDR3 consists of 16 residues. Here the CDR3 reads CASSLTSGGTYNEQFF. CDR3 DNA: TGCGCCAGCAGCTTGACTAGCGGGGGGACCTACAATGAGCAGTTCTTC.

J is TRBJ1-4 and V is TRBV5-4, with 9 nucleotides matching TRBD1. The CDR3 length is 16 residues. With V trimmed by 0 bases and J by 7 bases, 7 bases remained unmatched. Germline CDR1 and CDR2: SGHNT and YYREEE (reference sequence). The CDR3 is CASSLDYGTGFEKLFF. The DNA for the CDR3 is TGTGCCAGCAGCTTGGATTATGGGACAGGGTTTGAAAAACTGTTTTTT.

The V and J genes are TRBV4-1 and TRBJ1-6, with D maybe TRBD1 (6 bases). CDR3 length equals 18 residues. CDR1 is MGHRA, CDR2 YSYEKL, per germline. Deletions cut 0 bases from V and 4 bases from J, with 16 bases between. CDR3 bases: TGCGCCAGCAGCCAAGAAAACGACAGGAGCCGATATAATTCACCCCTCCACTTT. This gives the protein CASSQENDRSRYNSPLHF.

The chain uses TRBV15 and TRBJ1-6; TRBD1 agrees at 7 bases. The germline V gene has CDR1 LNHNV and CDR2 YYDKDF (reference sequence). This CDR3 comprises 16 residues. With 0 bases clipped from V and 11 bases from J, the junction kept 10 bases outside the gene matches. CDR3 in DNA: TGTGCCACCAGCAGAGATTCGGGGACAGCGACCCCACCCCTCCACTTT. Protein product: CATSRDSGTATPPLHF.

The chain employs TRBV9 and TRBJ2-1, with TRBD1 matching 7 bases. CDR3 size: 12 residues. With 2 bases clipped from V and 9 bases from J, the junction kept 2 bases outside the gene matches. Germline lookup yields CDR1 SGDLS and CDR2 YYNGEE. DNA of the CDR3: TGTGCCAGCAGCGTCGGGACAGTTGAGCAGTTCTTC. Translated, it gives CASSVGTVEQFF.

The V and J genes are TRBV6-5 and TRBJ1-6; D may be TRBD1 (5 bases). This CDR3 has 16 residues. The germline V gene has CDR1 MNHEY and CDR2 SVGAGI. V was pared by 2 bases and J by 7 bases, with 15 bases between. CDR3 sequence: CASSYKGFIVNSPLHF. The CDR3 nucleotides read TGTGCCAGCAGTTACAAGGGGTTTATTGTAAATTCACCCCTCCACTTT.

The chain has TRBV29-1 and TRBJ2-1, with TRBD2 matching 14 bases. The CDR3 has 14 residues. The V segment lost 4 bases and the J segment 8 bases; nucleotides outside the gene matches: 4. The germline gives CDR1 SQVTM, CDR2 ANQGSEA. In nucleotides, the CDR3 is TGCAGCGTTGGACTAGCGGGGGGGCCGGATGAGCAGTTCTTC. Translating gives CSVGLAGGPDEQFF.

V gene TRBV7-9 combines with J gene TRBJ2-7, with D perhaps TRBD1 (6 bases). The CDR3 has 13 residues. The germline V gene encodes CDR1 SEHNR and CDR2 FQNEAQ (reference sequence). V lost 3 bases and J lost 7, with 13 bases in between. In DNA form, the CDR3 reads TGTGCCAGCAGCTTGGCTACAGGGCGGGAGCAGTACTTC. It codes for CASSLATGREQYF.